These T cell receptor beta chains were read from a single sample in a study of blood T cell repertoires in COVID-19. Sequencing used immunoSEQ multiplex PCR; TCRdb keeps in-frame clones, though not all of them. The table lists 130,000 to 150,000 clones, 80% to 90% of them singletons. Material for sequencing was peripheral blood. These receptors were collected from a woman aged 45-59 years in a cohort sampled during active or convalescent COVID-19. Both conserved end residues are part of each CDR3. The D gene is left open where the match is weak.

d_call: TRBD1
cdr3_length: 16
j_call: TRBJ1-4
v_call: TRBV6-5
cdr3_aa: CASSYSGQGSNEKLFF
cdr3_nt: TGTGCCAGCAGTTACTCTGGACAGGGGTCCAATGAAAAACTGTTTTTT

d_call: -
cdr3_length: 14
j_call: TRBJ2-7
v_call: TRBV9
cdr3_aa: CASSVEDLPYEQYF
cdr3_nt: TGTGCCAGCAGCGTAGAGGACTTACCCTACGAGCAGTACTTC

d_call: -
cdr3_length: 15
j_call: TRBJ1-2
v_call: TRBV27
cdr3_aa: CASSLSPQGTYGYTF
cdr3_nt: TGTGCCAGCAGTTTATCACCCCAGGGTACCTATGGCTACACCTTC

d_call: TRBD1
cdr3_length: 15
j_call: TRBJ2-2
v_call: TRBV5-1
cdr3_aa: CASSSTTGKLAELFF
cdr3_nt: TGCGCCAGCAGCTCGACGACAGGGAAGTTGGCGGAGCTGTTTTTT

d_call: TRBD1
cdr3_length: 15
j_call: TRBJ2-3
v_call: TRBV6-5
cdr3_aa: CASTWQGATTDTQYF
cdr3_nt: TGTGCCAGCACGTGGCAGGGGGCTACCACAGATACGCAGTATTTT

d_call: TRBD2
cdr3_length: 15
j_call: TRBJ2-1
v_call: TRBV6-4
cdr3_aa: CASSPSGGGYNEQFF
cdr3_nt: TGTGCCAGCAGTCCGAGCGGGGGGGGTTACAATGAGCAGTTCTTC

d_call: -
cdr3_length: 15
j_call: TRBJ1-5
v_call: TRBV3-1/TRBV3-2
cdr3_aa: CASSLSTVWNQPQHF
cdr3_nt: TGTGCCAGCAGCCTATCGACAGTATGGAATCAGCCCCAGCATTTT

d_call: -
cdr3_length: 16
j_call: TRBJ2-1
v_call: TRBV6-6
cdr3_aa: CASSYLGQGLYNEQFF
cdr3_nt: TGTGCCAGCAGTTACCTCGGGCAGGGGCTATACAATGAGCAGTTCTTC

d_call: TRBD2
cdr3_length: 16
j_call: TRBJ2-4
v_call: TRBV6-5
cdr3_aa: CASSSSLAGGHLFQYF
cdr3_nt: TGTGCCAGCAGTTCCTCCCTAGCGGGGGGGCATCTTTTCCAGTACTTC

d_call: -
cdr3_length: 16
j_call: TRBJ2-2
v_call: TRBV4-2
cdr3_aa: CASSRHGTTNTGELFF
cdr3_nt: TGTGCCAGCAGCCGTCACGGGACAACTAACACCGGGGAGCTGTTTTTT

d_call: -
cdr3_length: 15
j_call: TRBJ1-5
v_call: TRBV4-1
cdr3_aa: CASSPTVQSNQPQHF
cdr3_nt: TGCGCCAGCAGCCCGACAGTGCAGAGCAATCAGCCCCAGCATTTT

d_call: -
cdr3_length: 16
j_call: TRBJ1-5
v_call: TRBV2
cdr3_aa: CASSAASPGSNQPQHF
cdr3_nt: TGTGCCAGCAGCGCGGCATCACCAGGGAGCAATCAGCCCCAGCATTTT

d_call: TRBD2
cdr3_length: 14
j_call: TRBJ2-7
v_call: TRBV5-4
cdr3_aa: CASSLDQAGARRYF
cdr3_nt: TGTGCCAGCAGCTTGGATCAAGCGGGGGCTAGGCGGTACTTC

d_call: TRBD1
cdr3_length: 14
j_call: TRBJ2-5
v_call: TRBV7-9
cdr3_aa: CASSQSTGEETQYF
cdr3_nt: TGTGCCAGCAGCCAATCGACAGGGGAAGAGACCCAGTACTTC

d_call: TRBD1
cdr3_length: 15
j_call: TRBJ1-1
v_call: TRBV6-5
cdr3_aa: CASSYRGQGSTEAFF
cdr3_nt: TGTGCCAGCAGTTACCGGGGACAGGGGAGTACTGAAGCTTTCTTT

d_call: TRBD1
cdr3_length: 14
j_call: TRBJ2-1
v_call: TRBV27
cdr3_aa: CASRGQGAPDEQFF
cdr3_nt: TGTGCCAGCCGGGGACAGGGGGCGCCTGATGAGCAGTTCTTC

d_call: -
cdr3_length: 13
j_call: TRBJ2-7
v_call: TRBV7-9
cdr3_aa: CASSHGGVSEQYF
cdr3_nt: TGTGCCAGCAGCCACGGAGGGGTCAGTGAGCAGTACTTC